Presented here are 20 T cell receptor beta chains from one specimen sequenced in a study of OX40 agonist ivuxolimab in advanced cancers. Measured with immunoSEQ multiplex PCR; TCRdb has only the in-frame clones, and not every one. This table has 45,000 to 60,000 clones, around nine tenths appearing once. The sample was CD4+ or CD8+ T cells sorted from blood, taken in a trial of the OX40 agonist ivuxolimab. The receptors stem from an adult with an advanced solid tumor such as melanoma, head and neck, liver or kidney cancer.

V usage is TRBV19 and J usage is TRBJ2-1, with D possibly TRBD2 on 6 matching bases. The germline V gene encodes CDR1 LNHDA and CDR2 SQIVND (reference sequence). There are 11 residues in the CDR3. V gave up 7 bases and J gave up 12 bases, with 13 bases separating them. The CDR3 loop reads CASTSLARQFF. CDR3 bases: TGTGCCAGTACTAGCCTAGCGCGGCAGTTCTTC. Full variable domain (missing parts from reference TRBV19 and TRBJ2-1): DGGITQSPKYLFRKEGQNVTLSCEQNLNHDAMYWYRQDPGQGLRLIYYSQIVNDFQKGDIAEGYSVSREKKESFPLTVTSAQKNPTAFYLCASTSLARQFFGPGTRLTVL.

V gene TRBV7-9 combines with J gene TRBJ1-5; TRBD1 is a possible D gene (5 bases). V shed 5 bases and J shed 7 bases, with 18 bases lying between them. There are 15 residues in the CDR3. Germline assignment: CDR1 SEHNR and CDR2 FQNEAQ (reference sequence). CDR3 sequence (DNA): TGTGCCAGCAGCCTCTCCGGGACGGTAGGGCAGCCCCAGCATTTT. Translation: CASSLSGTVGQPQHF.

The CDR3 is CASSIPSNEQFF. DNA of the CDR3: TGTGCCAGTAGTATACCCTCGAATGAGCAGTTCTTC. The chain uses TRBV19 and TRBJ2-1, with D hard to call. V was shortened by 2 bases and J by 7 bases, with 6 bases between the two germline ends. Germline lookup yields CDR1 LNHDA and CDR2 SQIVND (reference sequence). This CDR3 is built from 12 residues.

By sample share, this clone is medium-sized. CDR3: CASSPGAIATGELFF. CDR3 nucleotides: TGTGCCAGCAGTCCCGGGGCAATCGCCACCGGGGAGCTGTTTTTT. The chain is built from TRBV6-5 and TRBJ2-2; D may be TRBD1 or TRBD2 (5 bases each). V shed 5 bases and J shed 4 bases, with 14 bases lying between them. In germline, CDR1 is MNHEY, CDR2 SVGAGI. This CDR3 spans 15 amino acids.

The chain links TRBV9 to TRBJ2-5, with 11 positions matching TRBD1. Germline V gives CDR1 SGDLS, CDR2 YYNGEE. This CDR3 has 18 amino acids. J was trimmed by 4 bases and V by 5 bases; bases with no gene match: 16. The CDR3 coding sequence is TGTGCCAGCAGTAGCGATGGCAACGGACAGGGGGCCTTAGAGACCCAGTACTTC. This encodes CASSSDGNGQGALETQYF. Variable domain in full (rest from reference TRBV9 and TRBJ2-5): DSGVTQTPKHLITATGQRVTLRCSPRSGDLSVYWYQQSLDQGLQFLIQYYNGEERAKGNILERFSAQQFPDLHSELNLSSLELGDSALYFCASSSDGNGQGALETQYFGPGTRLLVL.

In this sample, this clone turned up once. V usage is TRBV5-6 and J usage is TRBJ2-7; a weak D match, TRBD2 (5 bases). The CDR3 has 12 residues. Trimming took 1 base from V and 5 from J, leaving 7 bases between them. The V gene's germline CDR1 is SGHDT and CDR2 YYEEEE. CDR3 loop: CASSLRTHEQYF. The CDR3 DNA reads as TGTGCCAGCAGCTTGCGGACTCACGAGCAGTACTTC.

The V and J genes are TRBV5-4 and TRBJ2-3; D call uncertain. Germline CDR1 reads SGHNT; CDR2 reads YYREEE (reference sequence). The CDR3 has 14 amino acids. Trimming took 6 bases from V and 1 from J, leaving 12 bases between them. The CDR3 here is CASTDLGRTDTQYF. DNA for the CDR3: TGTGCCAGCACCGACTTAGGTCGCACAGATACGCAGTATTTT.

V and J are TRBV10-3 and TRBJ2-1; 7 nucleotides line up with TRBD2. The CDR3 has 17 amino acids. The V segment lost 4 bases and the J segment 0 bases; nucleotides outside the gene matches: 9. Germline CDR1 ENHRY, CDR2 SYGVKD. CDR3 DNA sequence: TGTGCCATCAGTGGAAAAAGCGGGACGAGCTCCTACAATGAGCAGTTCTTC. Residues: CAISGKSGTSSYNEQFF.

The chain joins TRBV5-4 to TRBJ2-4; a weak D match, TRBD2 (5 bases). The V and J ends lost 3 bases and 8 bases respectively, with 12 bases between them. This CDR3 is built from 13 residues. From germline, CDR1 is SGHNT and CDR2 YYREEE (reference sequence). DNA of the CDR3: TGTGCCAGCAGCTCAAATCGGCGGGACATTCAGTACTTC. It encodes CASSSNRRDIQYF.

The chain is built from TRBV9 and TRBJ2-2, with D maybe TRBD1 (6 bases). Germline V lookup: CDR1 SGDLS, CDR2 YYNGEE. The V gene lost 0 bases and the J gene lost 4 bases, with 7 bases spanning the gap. This CDR3 has 14 residues. This chain's CDR3 is CASSVGGGTGELFF. Written as DNA, the CDR3 is TGTGCCAGCAGCGTAGGAGGGGGCACCGGGGAGCTGTTTTTT.

The V gene is TRBV6-5, the J gene TRBJ2-7; no clear D gene. The CDR3 runs to 13 residues. Trimming removed 7 bases at V and 0 bases at J, with 10 bases between. Germline CDR1 reads MNHEY; CDR2 reads SVGAGI. CDR3 coding DNA: TGTGCCAGCACCGGCCTTACCTCCTACGAGCAGTACTTC. This sequence encodes CASTGLTSYEQYF.

This clone was found once. This chain joins TRBV10-3 and TRBJ1-2, with TRBD1 matching 8 bases. Germline V lookup: CDR1 ENHRY, CDR2 SYGVKD. Trimming cost V 4 bases and J 5 bases; bases outside gene matches: 9. The CDR3 loop spans 15 amino acids. The CDR3 protein is CAISVSQDRVYGYTF. The CDR3 coding sequence is TGTGCCATCAGTGTCTCTCAGGACAGGGTGTATGGCTACACCTTC.

The CDR3 region is CASSSGGRDTEAFF. As DNA, the CDR3 is TGTGCCAGCAGTTCCGGGGGCAGGGACACTGAAGCTTTCTTT. J is TRBJ1-1 and V is TRBV7-3; maybe TRBD1 (6 bases). The germline gives CDR1 SGHTA, CDR2 FQGTGA. The CDR3 contains 14 residues. V lost 6 bases, J lost 3 bases, and 14 bases lay in between.

The chain uses TRBV11-3 and TRBJ2-7; D uncertain. V was clipped by 5 bases and J by 1 base, with 9 bases between them. This CDR3 spans 13 amino acids. CDR1 and CDR2 from the germline V gene are SGHNT and YENEEA. The CDR3 DNA sequence: TGTGCCAGCAGCCAGACTGGTTCCTACGAGCAGTACTTC. Translating gives CASSQTGSYEQYF.

The V gene is TRBV5-6, the J gene TRBJ2-2; D possibly uses TRBD1 or TRBD2 (5 bases each). Germline V lookup: CDR1 SGHDT, CDR2 YYEEEE. The CDR3 covers 14 residues. V was shortened by 5 bases and J by 0 bases, with 8 bases between the two germline ends. The CDR3 loop reads CASRGTPNTGELFF. The DNA of the CDR3 is TGTGCCAGCAGGGGGACGCCGAACACCGGGGAGCTGTTTTTT.

The rearrangement uses TRBV15 and TRBJ2-2, with D maybe TRBD1 (5 bases). Germline values: CDR1 LNHNV, CDR2 YYDKDF (reference sequence). There are 17 residues in the CDR3. V gave up 0 bases and J gave up 4 bases, with 15 bases separating them. This chain's CDR3 is CATSRDPGPRGTGELFF. The CDR3 DNA is TGTGCCACCAGCAGAGACCCAGGGCCCCGCGGCACCGGGGAGCTGTTTTTT.

The gene calls are TRBV9 and TRBJ2-7, with TRBD2 matching over 13 bases. CDR3 size: 16 residues. V was clipped by 2 bases and J by 0 bases; unmatched bases: 2. Per the germline V gene, CDR1 is SGDLS and CDR2 is YYNGEE. The CDR3 reads CASSVGTSGDSYEQYF. The CDR3 DNA is TGTGCCAGCAGCGTTGGGACTAGCGGGGACTCCTACGAGCAGTACTTC.

Judged by abundance, this clone is medium-sized. V and J are TRBV11-2 and TRBJ2-1, with TRBD2 matching 7 bases. Germline V lookup: CDR1 SGHAT, CDR2 FQNNGV. The CDR3 is 15 residues long. The V segment lost 5 bases and the J segment 7 bases; nucleotides outside the gene matches: 11. CDR3 residues: CASSIVAGAGNEQFF. CDR3 in DNA: TGTGCCAGCAGCATAGTGGCGGGAGCTGGGAATGAGCAGTTCTTC.

The J gene is TRBJ1-1, the V gene TRBV11-2; D remains ambiguous. Trimming removed 1 base at V and 2 bases at J, with 20 bases between. CDR3 size: 18 residues. Germline values: CDR1 SGHAT, CDR2 FQNNGV. In DNA form, the CDR3 reads TGTGCCAGCAGCTTAGCGGCAGTGATCCTCGACCCTAACACTGAAGCTTTCTTT. This codes for CASSLAAVILDPNTEAFF.

V gene TRBV4-1 combines with J gene TRBJ1-5; D is possibly TRBD1 (5 bases). Trimming left V 3 bases short and J 1 base short, with 7 bases between. The CDR3 totals 14 residues. The germline gives CDR1 MGHRA, CDR2 YSYEKL. This CDR3 is CASSHTGSNQPQHF. CDR3 in DNA: TGCGCCAGCAGCCATACAGGAAGCAATCAGCCCCAGCATTTT.